This is a list of T cell receptor beta chains from one sample in a study of OX40 agonist ivuxolimab in advanced cancers. Here immunoSEQ multiplex PCR was the method, and the copy in TCRdb shows in-frame clones only, minus some. Of approximately 70,000 clones listed, 85% to 95% are singletons. The input for sequencing was CD4+ or CD8+ T cells sorted from blood, taken in a trial of the OX40 agonist ivuxolimab. The receptors here all came from an adult with an advanced solid tumor such as melanoma, head and neck, liver or kidney cancer. CDR3s include the opening cysteine and the closing phenylalanine or tryptophan.

cdr3_length j_call v_call cdr3_aa
15 TRBJ2-1 TRBV6-5 CASSGPSSGYNEQFF
15 TRBJ2-1 TRBV9 CASSVEDSDYNEQFF
15 TRBJ1-2 TRBV9 CASSRGGGLGYGHTF
13 TRBJ2-7 TRBV5-8 CASSLAWAVEQYF
15 TRBJ2-7 TRBV5-1 CASSLGEGLSYEQYF
15 TRBJ2-1 TRBV27 CASSLLAGRYNEQFF
13 TRBJ1-2 TRBV6-1 CASRGGVAYGYTF
14 TRBJ2-7 TRBV28 CASSPGLGGYEQYF
15 TRBJ2-7 TRBV5-5 CASSLVGTGTYEQYF
17 TRBJ2-1 TRBV5-6 CASSFGRRGREVGEQFF
16 TRBJ1-1 TRBV15 CATSRDIIKGNTEAFF
11 TRBJ2-2 TRBV6-1 CASSFPGELFF